This is a list of T cell receptor beta chains from one sample in a study of blood T cell repertoires in COVID-19. Produced via immunoSEQ multiplex PCR; TCRdb's table is partial and in-frame only. The data show around 65,000 clones, roughly 80% seen once. Sequenced material: peripheral blood. Source of these receptors: a man in his fifties or sixties with acute or convalescent COVID-19. CDR3s include the opening cysteine and the closing phenylalanine or tryptophan. The D gene is left open where the match is weak. Clone size, where shown, is once, few, many, or a class for clones that have expanded.

V	size	D	J	CDR3	DNA
TRBV7-3	once	NA	TRBJ2-1	CASSFAGNNEQFF	TGTGCCAGCAGCTTTGCTGGCAACAATGAGCAGTTCTTC
TRBV5-6	NA	NA	TRBJ1-2	CASSFVGMDGYTF	TGTGCCAGCAGCTTCGTCGGGATGGATGGCTACACCTTC
TRBV5-1	few	NA	TRBJ2-1	CASSPGYINNEQFF	TGCGCCAGCAGTCCGGGGTATATCAACAATGAGCAGTTCTTC
TRBV9	NA	TRBD2	TRBJ2-2	CASSVVAAGGGTGELFF	TGTGCCAGCAGCGTAGTAGCAGCGGGAGGGGGCACCGGGGAGCTGTTTTTT
TRBV25-1	NA	NA	TRBJ1-2	CASSDGQINYGYTF	TGTGCCAGCAGTGATGGACAGATAAACTATGGCTACACCTTC
TRBV7-9	NA	TRBD1	TRBJ2-5	CASSFGGTGGRGETQYF	TGTGCCAGCAGCTTCGGTGGGACAGGGGGGAGGGGAGAGACCCAGTACTTC
TRBV2	once	NA	TRBJ2-7	CASKFSGADIYEQYF	TGTGCCAGCAAGTTCAGCGGAGCTGACATTTACGAGCAGTACTTC
TRBV6-5	NA	NA	TRBJ1-5	CASSRTTGNQPQHF	TGTGCCAGCAGTAGGACGACAGGAAATCAGCCCCAGCATTTT
TRBV7-3	NA	TRBD2	TRBJ2-6	CASRSSGRRSSGANVLTF	TGTGCCAGCAGGTCTAGCGGGAGGCGATCCTCTGGGGCCAACGTCCTGACTTTC
TRBV29-1	NA	TRBD1	TRBJ1-1	CSSTGTDMNTEAFF	TGCAGCAGCACCGGGACAGACATGAACACTGAAGCTTTCTTT
TRBV23-1	NA	NA	TRBJ2-1	CASRGAGGFF	TGCGCCAGCAGAGGTGCAGGTGGGTTCTTC
TRBV7-9	NA	TRBD1	TRBJ2-3	CASRDGFGTGSTDTQYF	TGTGCCAGCAGGGACGGGTTCGGGACAGGGAGCACAGATACGCAGTATTTT
TRBV7-3	NA	TRBD1	TRBJ2-3	CASSRGQGPTDTQYF	TGTGCCAGCAGCCGTGGACAGGGTCCCACAGATACGCAGTATTTT
TRBV5-5	NA	TRBD1	TRBJ1-1	CASSLHRDRGTEAFF	TGTGCCAGCAGCTTGCATCGGGACAGGGGCACTGAAGCTTTCTTT
TRBV7-2	NA	TRBD1	TRBJ1-6	CASSPSGQGGKSPLHF	TGTGCCAGCAGCCCCTCCGGACAGGGTGGAAAATCACCCCTCCACTTT
TRBV9	NA	TRBD1	TRBJ2-2	CASSTRQGGATGELFF	TGTGCCAGCAGCACCCGACAGGGGGGTGCGACCGGGGAGCTGTTTTTT
TRBV19	NA	TRBD1	TRBJ2-6	CASSTGQGPGANVLTF	TGTGCCAGTAGTACCGGACAGGGCCCTGGGGCCAACGTCCTGACTTTC
TRBV24-1	large	NA	TRBJ2-1	CATSDLQYNEQFF	TGTGCCACCAGTGATTTGCAGTACAATGAGCAGTTCTTC
TRBV11-2	NA	NA	TRBJ2-3	CASSPPGSTLTDTQYF	TGTGCCAGCAGCCCCCCCGGGTCCACGTTAACAGATACGCAGTATTTT
TRBV10-3	NA	TRBD2	TRBJ2-5	CAISESHWEGETQYF	TGTGCCATCAGTGAGTCGCACTGGGAGGGTGAGACCCAGTACTTC
TRBV15	NA	NA	TRBJ2-3	CATSRGAGTYTQYF	TGTGCCACCAGCAGAGGTGCCGGGACTTATACGCAGTATTTT
TRBV6-5	NA	TRBD1	TRBJ1-1	CASTGQGAFSSEAFF	TGTGCCAGCACTGGGCAGGGGGCGTTTAGTTCTGAAGCTTTCTTT
TRBV7-9	NA	TRBD2	TRBJ2-3	CASSLSRSRLAGDTQYF	TGTGCCAGCAGCCTATCCCGATCAAGACTAGCGGGAGATACGCAGTATTTT
TRBV7-3	NA	NA	TRBJ2-5	CASSLTAGYQETQYF	TGTGCCAGCAGCTTAACGGCGGGGTACCAAGAGACCCAGTACTTC
TRBV7-9	NA	TRBD2	TRBJ2-1	CASRRSGINYNEQFF	TGTGCCAGCAGACGAAGCGGGATAAACTACAATGAGCAGTTCTTC
TRBV5-1	NA	NA	TRBJ1-1	CASTPTRGDMNTEAFF	TGCGCCAGCACCCCGACCAGGGGCGACATGAACACTGAAGCTTTCTTT
TRBV7-9	NA	NA	TRBJ2-5	CASSHPGHRQETQYF	TGTGCCAGCAGCCATCCCGGACACCGCCAAGAGACCCAGTACTTC
TRBV28	NA	TRBD2	TRBJ2-6	CASMRGGSGANVLTF	TGTGCCAGCATGCGGGGGGGCTCTGGGGCCAACGTCCTGACTTTC
TRBV27	NA	TRBD1	TRBJ1-5	CASSMWGQRNQPQHF	TGTGCCAGCAGTATGTGGGGACAGCGTAATCAGCCCCAGCATTTT
TRBV27	NA	NA	TRBJ1-5	CASSLRSGVFPPDSNQPQHF	TGTGCCAGCAGTTTAAGGTCGGGGGTGTTCCCGCCGGATAGCAATCAGCCCCAGCATTTT
TRBV30	NA	NA	TRBJ2-5	CAWRGLVLETQYF	TGTGCCTGGAGAGGACTTGTGTTGGAGACCCAGTACTTC
TRBV5-1	few	NA	TRBJ1-1	CASSEGLNTEAFF	TGCGCCAGCAGCGAGGGTCTGAACACTGAAGCTTTCTTT
TRBV5-4	NA	TRBD2	TRBJ2-7	CASSLAGTSSYEQYF	TGTGCCAGCAGCTTGGCCGGGACTAGCTCCTACGAGCAGTACTTC
TRBV11-3	NA	TRBD1	TRBJ2-2	CASSPQQGTGELFF	TGTGCCAGCAGCCCGCAACAGGGGACCGGGGAGCTGTTTTTT
TRBV19	NA	NA	TRBJ2-3	CASGSWDTQYF	TGTGCCAGCGGGAGTTGGGATACGCAGTATTTT
TRBV24-1	NA	TRBD2	TRBJ2-1	CATSGSLAGEGNEQFF	TGTGCCACCAGTGGCTCGCTAGCGGGAGAAGGTAATGAGCAGTTCTTC
TRBV27	few	TRBD1	TRBJ1-2	CASSLMGQGRGYGYTF	TGTGCCAGCAGTTTAATGGGACAGGGTAGAGGCTATGGCTACACCTTC
TRBV6-5	NA	NA	TRBJ2-5	CASSRTAQETQYF	TGTGCCAGCAGTCGGACAGCTCAAGAGACCCAGTACTTC
TRBV29-1	NA	TRBD1	TRBJ2-7	CSVEGQGLYEQYF	TGCAGCGTTGAAGGACAGGGTCTCTACGAGCAGTACTTC
TRBV7-3	NA	TRBD2	TRBJ2-1	CASSLKPGVAGGEQFF	TGTGCCAGCAGCTTAAAGCCCGGGGTAGCGGGGGGTGAGCAGTTCTTC